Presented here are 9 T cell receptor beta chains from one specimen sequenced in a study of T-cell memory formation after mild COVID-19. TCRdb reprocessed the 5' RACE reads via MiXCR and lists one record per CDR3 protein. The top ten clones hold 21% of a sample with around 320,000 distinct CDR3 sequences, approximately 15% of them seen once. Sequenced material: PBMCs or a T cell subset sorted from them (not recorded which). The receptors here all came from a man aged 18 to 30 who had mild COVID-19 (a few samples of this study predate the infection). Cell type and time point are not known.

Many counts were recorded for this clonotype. CDR3 sequence reads: CSARDRDRAYNEQFF. In nucleotides, the CDR3 is TGCAGTGCTAGAGACCGGGACAGGGCCTACAATGAGCAGTTCTTC. The chain recombines TRBV20-1 with TRBJ2-1; 9 nucleotides line up with TRBD1. Trimming at V came to 0 bases and at J to 2 bases, leaving 2 bases not matched to a gene. Germline CDR1 is DFQATT and CDR2 is SNEGSKA (reference sequence). The CDR3 loop spans 15 amino acids.

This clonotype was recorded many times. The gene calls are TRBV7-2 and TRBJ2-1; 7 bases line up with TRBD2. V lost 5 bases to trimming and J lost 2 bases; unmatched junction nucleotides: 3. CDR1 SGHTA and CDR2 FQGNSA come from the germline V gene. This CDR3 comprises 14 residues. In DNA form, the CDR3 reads TGTGCCAGCAGCCGAAGCGGGGCCTACAATGAGCAGTTCTTC. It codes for CASSRSGAYNEQFF.

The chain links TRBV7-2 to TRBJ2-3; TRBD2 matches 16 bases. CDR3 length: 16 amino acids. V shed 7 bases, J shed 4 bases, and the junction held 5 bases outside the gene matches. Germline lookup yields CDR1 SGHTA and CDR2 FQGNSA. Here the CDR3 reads CASTTGTSGGADTQYF. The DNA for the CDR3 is TGTGCCAGCACTACTGGGACTAGCGGGGGGGCAGATACGCAGTATTTT.

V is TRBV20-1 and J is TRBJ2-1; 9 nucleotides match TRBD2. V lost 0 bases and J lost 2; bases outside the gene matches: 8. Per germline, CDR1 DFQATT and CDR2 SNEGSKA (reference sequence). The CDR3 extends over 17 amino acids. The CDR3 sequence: CSARDLFAGGPYNEQFF. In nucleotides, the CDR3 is TGCAGTGCTAGAGATCTTTTTGCGGGGGGGCCCTACAATGAGCAGTTCTTC.

As DNA, the CDR3 is TGTGCCAGCAGTTTAGGGTGGGCAGGGGGGCTTCGGTCTGGGGCCAACGTCCTGACTTTC. It codes for CASSLGWAGGLRSGANVLTF. The chain combines TRBV6-6 with TRBJ2-6; TRBD1 might be the D (7 bases). CDR1 MNHNY and CDR2 SVGAGI come from the germline V gene (reference sequence). The CDR3 length is 20 residues. The V end lost 4 bases, the J end lost 1 base, and 23 bases lay between the germline ends.

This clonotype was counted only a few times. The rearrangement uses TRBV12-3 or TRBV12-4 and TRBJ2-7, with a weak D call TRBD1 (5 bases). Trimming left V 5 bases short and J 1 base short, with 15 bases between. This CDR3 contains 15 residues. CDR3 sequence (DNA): TGTGCCAGCAGTGCCTCGGTGGGGCGATCCTACGAGCAGTACGTC. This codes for CASSASVGRSYEQYV.

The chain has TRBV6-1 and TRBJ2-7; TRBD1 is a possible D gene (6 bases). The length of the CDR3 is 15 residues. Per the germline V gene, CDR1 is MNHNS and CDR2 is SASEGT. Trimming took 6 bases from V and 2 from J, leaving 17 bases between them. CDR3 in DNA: TGTGCCAGCAGAGAACTCACAGGGTCAACCTACGAGCAGTACTTC. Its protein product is CASRELTGSTYEQYF.

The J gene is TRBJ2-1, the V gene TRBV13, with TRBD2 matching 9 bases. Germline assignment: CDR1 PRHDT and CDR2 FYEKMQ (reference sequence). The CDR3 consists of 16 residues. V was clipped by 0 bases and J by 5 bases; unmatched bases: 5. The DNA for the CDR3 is TGTGCCAGCAGCTTAGGGTATGCTAGCGGGAACAATGAGCAGTTCTTC. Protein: CASSLGYASGNNEQFF.

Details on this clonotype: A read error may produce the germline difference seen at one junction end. DNA for the CDR3: TGCGCCAGCAGCAAAGATCCAGCCGACTCCTATAATTCACCCCTCCACTTT. It is translated as CASSKDPADSYNSPLHF. The V call is TRBV4-1, the J call TRBJ1-6; the D is unclear. There are 17 residues in the CDR3. Germline loops: CDR1 MGHRA, CDR2 YSYEKL.